The 31 T cell receptor beta chains presented below share a single source sample, sequenced in a study of Tregs in tolerant kidney transplant recipients. Profiling relied on immunoSEQ multiplex PCR, and the TCRdb table lists in-frame clones only, not all of them. Of some 110,000 clones listed, around nine tenths are singletons. The sequenced sample consisted of CD4+ T cells from blood. These receptors all stem from a human donor in good health.

The chain is built from TRBV4-1 and TRBJ2-2; 12 nucleotides agree with TRBD2. Germline CDR1 reads MGHRA; CDR2 reads YSYEKL. There are 22 residues in the CDR3. V lost 2 bases and J lost 5; bases outside the gene matches: 21. The CDR3 region has the DNA TGCGCCAGCAGCCAACGACCGACTAGCGGGGGATACGGGGCGGTGATAACCGGGGAGCTGTTTTTT. As protein: CASSQRPTSGGYGAVITGELFF.

The chain couples TRBV30 to TRBJ2-2; TRBD2 is a possible D gene (6 bases). Trimming left V 0 bases short and J 6 bases short, with 11 bases between. Germline V gene lookup returns CDR1 GTSNPN and CDR2 SVGIG (reference sequence). CDR3 size: 14 residues. CDR3 in amino acids: CAWSVSPGAGELFF. The CDR3 region has the DNA TGTGCCTGGAGTGTATCCCCGGGGGCCGGGGAGCTGTTTTTT. The full variable domain, rest sourced from reference TRBV30 and TRBJ2-2, is SQTIHQWPATLVQPVGSPLSLECTVEGTSNPNLYWYRQAAGRGLQLLFYSVGIGQISSEVPQNLSASRPQDRQFILSSKKLLLSDSGFYLCAWSVSPGAGELFFGEGSRLTVL.

The chain combines TRBV7-9 with TRBJ2-1; 9 bases match TRBD1. This CDR3 spans 16 amino acids. Germline lookup yields CDR1 SEHNR and CDR2 FQNEAQ (reference sequence). The junction had 12 bases not matched to a gene; V was cut back by 5 bases and J by 7 bases. The CDR3 protein is CASSPPGQGVRNEQFF. The DNA for the CDR3 is TGTGCCAGCAGCCCTCCGGGACAGGGAGTCCGAAATGAGCAGTTCTTC.

J is TRBJ1-1 and V is TRBV5-1, with unresolved D. Trimming pared 4 bases from V and 1 base from J, leaving 11 bases between. Germline CDR1 SGHRS, CDR2 YFSETQ. The length of the CDR3 is 14 residues. This CDR3 reads CASSPNLKNTEAFF. For the CDR3, the DNA is TGCGCCAGCAGCCCAAACCTGAAGAACACTGAAGCTTTCTTT.

This chain links TRBV5-1 with TRBJ2-2; D not certain. Trimming took off 5 bases at V and 2 bases at J, with 10 bases between the two ends. This CDR3 spans 14 amino acids. Germline CDR1 reads SGHRS; CDR2 reads YFSETQ. DNA of the CDR3: TGCGCCAGCAGGGGGTCCTCAAACACCGGGGAGCTGTTTTTT. It is translated as CASRGSSNTGELFF. The entire variable domain, with the rest obtained from reference TRBV5-1 and TRBJ2-2, is as follows: KAGVTQTPRYLIKTRGQQVTLSCSPISGHRSVSWYQQTPGQGLQFLFEYFSETQRNKGNFPGRFSGRQFSNSRSEMNVSTLELGDSALYLCASRGSSNTGELFFGEGSRLTVL.

The chain uses TRBV10-2 and TRBJ2-7; 9 bases are shared with TRBD2. This CDR3 is 15 amino acids long. The germline V gene encodes CDR1 WSHSY and CDR2 SAAADI. The junction had 6 bases not matched to a gene; V was cut back by 6 bases and J by 0 bases. This CDR3 reads CASSPSGRTSYEQYF. The DNA of the CDR3 is TGCGCCAGCAGCCCCAGCGGGAGGACCTCCTACGAGCAGTACTTC.

As DNA, the CDR3 is TGTGCCAGCAGCCCCCCGAGAGGGCAAGGAGACTATGGCTACACCTTC. Protein: CASSPPRGQGDYGYTF. V gene TRBV5-4 combines with J gene TRBJ1-2; D is unclear. The V gene lost 4 bases and the J gene lost 3 bases, with 19 bases spanning the gap. The CDR3 runs to 16 residues. CDR1 SGHNT and CDR2 YYREEE come from the germline V gene (reference sequence).

The gene calls are TRBV27 and TRBJ2-7; D not certain. CDR1 MNHEY and CDR2 SMNVEV come from the germline V gene (reference sequence). Trimming pared 1 base from V and 3 bases from J, leaving 13 bases between. CDR3 length: 15 residues. This CDR3 is CASSLWSTSNYEQYF. CDR3 nucleotide sequence: TGTGCCAGCAGTTTATGGTCGACATCTAACTACGAGCAGTACTTC.

The V gene is TRBV7-9, the J gene TRBJ2-5, with TRBD2 as a possible D gene (6 bases). The CDR3 is 17 residues long. CDR1 and CDR2 (germline): SEHNR, FQNEAQ (reference sequence). V shed 3 bases and J shed 4 bases, with 21 bases lying between them. CDR3 nucleotide sequence: TGTGCCAGCAGCTTGGGGACGGGGAGGAGGGGAGGAGAGACCCAGTACTTC. Translated, it gives CASSLGTGRRGGETQYF.

This chain uses TRBV5-1 with TRBJ1-2; D possibly corresponds to TRBD1 (6 bases). The CDR3 totals 14 residues. The germline gives CDR1 SGHRS, CDR2 YFSETQ. V was cut by 0 bases and J by 8 bases, with 14 bases left in between. For the CDR3, the DNA is TGCGCCAGCAGCTTGGGACAGGTCCCATGGGGCTACACCTTC. As protein: CASSLGQVPWGYTF. The variable domain in full, with the rest retrieved from reference TRBV5-1 and TRBJ1-2, is KAGVTQTPRYLIKTRGQQVTLSCSPISGHRSVSWYQQTPGQGLQFLFEYFSETQRNKGNFPGRFSGRQFSNSRSEMNVSTLELGDSALYLCASSLGQVPWGYTFGSGTRLTVV.

The rearrangement links TRBV6-6 to TRBJ1-1; D remains unclear. V dropped 6 bases and J dropped 4 bases, with 9 bases sitting between them. CDR3 length: 12 residues. The germline V gene has CDR1 MNHNY and CDR2 SVGAGI (reference sequence). This chain's CDR3 is CASRNPGTEAFF. The CDR3, as DNA: TGTGCCAGCAGGAACCCGGGCACTGAAGCTTTCTTT.

This clone was seen once. The V gene is TRBV7-2, the J gene TRBJ2-3; TRBD1 matches 9 bases. Germline CDR1 is SGHTA and CDR2 is FQGNSA. The V gene end was trimmed by 4 bases and the J gene end by 1 base; junction bases not matched to a gene: 12. The CDR3 is 18 amino acids. CDR3 in DNA: TGTGCCAGCAGCTCCTTCTTTTACAGGGGGCGGGGCACAGATACGCAGTATTTT. This sequence encodes CASSSFFYRGRGTDTQYF. Full variable domain (remainder filled in from reference TRBV7-2 and TRBJ2-3): GAGVSQSPSNKVTEKGKDVELRCDPISGHTALYWYRQSLGQGLEFLIYFQGNSAPDKSGLPSDRFSAERTGGSVSTLTIQRTQQEDSAVYLCASSSFFYRGRGTDTQYFGPGTRLTVL.

The chain combines TRBV27 with TRBJ2-2, with D tentatively TRBD1 or TRBD2 (6 bases each). Trimming left V 6 bases short and J 0 bases short, with 11 bases between. Germline CDR1 and CDR2: MNHEY and SMNVEV (reference sequence). This CDR3 is 15 amino acids long. CDR3 bases: TGTGCCAGCAGGTCCGGGGGCCCGAACACCGGGGAGCTGTTTTTT. Its protein is CASRSGGPNTGELFF.

This clone is a singleton in its sample. This rearrangement joins TRBV10-2 to TRBJ2-1; D gene ambiguous. This CDR3 has 13 residues. Trimming removed 10 bases at V and 0 bases at J, with 10 bases between. Germline lookup yields CDR1 WSHSY and CDR2 SAAADI. CDR3 region: CATKLVSYNEQFF. DNA for the CDR3: TGCGCCACCAAACTCGTCTCCTACAATGAGCAGTTCTTC.

The rearrangement joins TRBV28 to TRBJ2-7, with 7 positions matching TRBD2. V trimming: 6 bases; J trimming: 4 bases; junction bases outside the gene matches: 12. CDR1 is MDHEN and CDR2 is SYDVKM in the germline V gene. The CDR3 extends over 15 amino acids. CDR3 protein: CASRSVGGSRYEQYF. The CDR3 DNA is TGTGCCAGCAGGTCCGTTGGCGGGAGCAGGTACGAGCAGTACTTC.

The rearrangement links TRBV19 to TRBJ1-1; TRBD1 is a possible D gene (6 bases). The CDR3 has 13 residues. CDR1 is LNHDA, CDR2 SQIVND, per germline (reference sequence). Trimming stripped 10 bases from V and 4 bases from J, with 16 bases between. CDR3 sequence reads: CATLHRVGTEAFF. DNA of the CDR3: TGTGCCACCTTACACAGGGTCGGCACTGAAGCTTTCTTT.

V is TRBV27 and J is TRBJ2-7; weak D call: TRBD2 (5 bases). The V and J ends lost 6 bases and 6 bases respectively, with 15 bases between them. This CDR3 comprises 13 residues. Germline V gives CDR1 MNHEY, CDR2 SMNVEV (reference sequence). CDR3 in amino acids: CASSPRGRSEQYF. Here the CDR3 DNA reads TGTGCCAGCAGCCCACGGGGTAGGTCCGAGCAGTACTTC.

The rearrangement joins TRBV2 to TRBJ1-5; 9 bases map to TRBD1. The junction had 14 bases not matched to a gene; V was cut back by 7 bases and J by 7 bases. The CDR3 sequence is 16 residues long. CDR1 is SNHLY and CDR2 is FYNNEI in the germline V gene. CDR3 protein: CASTKTFTGGDQPQHF. The CDR3 nucleotides are TGTGCCAGCACCAAAACTTTTACAGGGGGCGACCAGCCCCAGCATTTT.

The chain employs TRBV29-1 and TRBJ1-4; D is uncertain. Trimming pared 8 bases from V and 4 bases from J, leaving 8 bases between. The CDR3 has 11 amino acids. Per the germline V gene, CDR1 is SQVTM and CDR2 is ANQGSEA. Here the CDR3 reads CSFGDNEKLFF. The CDR3 nucleotides are TGCAGCTTCGGGGATAATGAAAAACTGTTTTTT.

This chain connects TRBV9 to TRBJ1-2, with 8 bases that match TRBD1. The CDR3 is 14 residues long. V gave up 6 bases and J gave up 6 bases; unmatched junction bases: 10. Germline CDR1 and CDR2: SGDLS and YYNGEE. The CDR3 DNA reads as TGTGCCAGCACCCCGACAGGGGCGGCTGATGGCTACACCTTC. This sequence encodes CASTPTGAADGYTF.

The V call is TRBV5-5, the J call TRBJ1-5, with a possible D match to TRBD1 (6 bases). This CDR3 contains 15 residues. The germline CDR1 and CDR2 sequences are SGHKS and YYEKEE (reference sequence). V was clipped by 4 bases and J by 0 bases, with 11 bases between them. CDR3 sequence (DNA): TGTGCCAGCAGCCCGGACAGTCTTAGCAATCAGCCCCAGCATTTT. Its translation: CASSPDSLSNQPQHF.

The CDR3 reads CASSRDRGITEAFF. In DNA form, the CDR3 reads TGCGCCAGCAGTCGGGACAGGGGGATCACTGAAGCTTTCTTT. V is TRBV5-1 and J is TRBJ1-1, with TRBD1 matching 11 bases. V shed 5 bases and J 4 bases; nucleotides not matched to a gene: 4. Germline V gene lookup returns CDR1 SGHRS and CDR2 YFSETQ. This CDR3 is built from 14 residues.

The gene calls are TRBV29-1 and TRBJ2-1; unclear D gene. CDR1 and CDR2 (germline): SQVTM, ANQGSEA. V gave up 3 bases and J gave up 8 bases, with 14 bases separating them. This CDR3 spans 13 amino acids. CDR3 in amino acids: CSVDGFGLDEQFF. The CDR3 DNA is TGCAGCGTTGACGGATTCGGTTTGGATGAGCAGTTCTTC.

This rearrangement joins TRBV6-1 to TRBJ1-4; no clear D gene. Germline V gene sequence: CDR1 MNHNS, CDR2 SASEGT. V was clipped by 3 bases and J by 3 bases, with 11 bases between them. The CDR3 is made up of 15 amino acids. DNA for the CDR3: TGTGCCAGCAGTGATATGGGATATGCTAATGAAAAACTGTTTTTT. As protein: CASSDMGYANEKLFF.

The rearrangement links TRBV5-1 to TRBJ1-1; the match to TRBD1 covers 8 bases. The J segment lost 9 bases and the V segment lost 4 bases, leaving 5 bases of the junction unmatched. CDR3 length: 12 amino acids. CDR1 is SGHRS, CDR2 YFSETQ, per germline. CDR3 sequence: CASSPGQGQAFF. The CDR3 DNA is TGCGCCAGCAGCCCTGGACAGGGACAAGCTTTCTTT. The variable domain in full, completed from reference TRBV5-1 and TRBJ1-1, reads KAGVTQTPRYLIKTRGQQVTLSCSPISGHRSVSWYQQTPGQGLQFLFEYFSETQRNKGNFPGRFSGRQFSNSRSEMNVSTLELGDSALYLCASSPGQGQAFFGQGTRLTVV.

This chain uses TRBV19 with TRBJ1-4; D may be TRBD1 (5 bases). V gave up 4 bases and J gave up 4 bases, with 16 bases separating them. This CDR3 has 16 amino acids. The germline V gene has CDR1 LNHDA and CDR2 SQIVND (reference sequence). DNA for the CDR3: TGTGCCAGTAGTACCATGCTAAGGGGCCTTAATGAAAAACTGTTTTTT. Amino acids: CASSTMLRGLNEKLFF.

The V gene is TRBV5-4, the J gene TRBJ2-5, with D possibly TRBD1 on 5 matching bases. V lost 2 bases and J 1 base, leaving 9 bases between the germline ends. The CDR3 sequence is 14 residues long. In germline, CDR1 is SGHNT, CDR2 YYREEE (reference sequence). The chain's CDR3 is CASSFFQGQETQYF. The CDR3 DNA reads as TGTGCCAGCAGCTTCTTCCAGGGCCAAGAGACCCAGTACTTC.

The V and J genes are TRBV9 and TRBJ1-2; D is unresolved. Germline V gene sequence: CDR1 SGDLS, CDR2 YYNGEE. V lost 3 bases, J lost 8 bases, and 14 bases lay in between. The CDR3 is 13 residues long. CDR3 DNA sequence: TGTGCCAGCAGCGCATCACTATCCGGGGGCTACACCTTC. Residues: CASSASLSGGYTF.

CDR3 sequence reads: CASSGGGLAGGFQETQYF. CDR3 sequence (DNA): TGTGCCAGCAGTGGGGGGGGACTAGCGGGAGGGTTCCAAGAGACCCAGTACTTC. The V gene is TRBV2, the J gene TRBJ2-5, with 16 nucleotides matching TRBD2. This CDR3 is built from 18 residues. The germline CDR1 and CDR2 sequences are SNHLY and FYNNEI. The junction had 6 bases not matched to a gene; V was cut back by 4 bases and J by 1 base.

The chain has TRBV6-5 and TRBJ2-7; TRBD2 matches 10 bases. The germline gives CDR1 MNHEY, CDR2 SVGAGI. The CDR3 consists of 14 residues. V was clipped by 2 bases and J by 7 bases; unmatched bases: 5. Here the CDR3 reads CASSYSGGAKEQYF. DNA for the CDR3: TGTGCCAGCAGTTACAGCGGGGGGGCAAAGGAGCAGTACTTC.

The CDR3, as DNA: TGTGCCAGTAGACCCAAGGGGGACTACGAGCAGTACTTC. Translated: CASRPKGDYEQYF. This sequence joins TRBV19 and TRBJ2-7; possibly TRBD1 for D (6 bases). The CDR3 is 13 residues long. Germline lookup yields CDR1 LNHDA and CDR2 SQIVND (reference sequence). Deletions cut 6 bases from V and 3 bases from J, with 12 bases between.